Given below is one TCR beta chain in context. Its antigen is currently unknown. The data stem from a study of cytomegalovirus exposure and HLA in healthy donors. Study at large: An analysis done earlier identified 95 million to 140 million unique TCR beta sequences from 190 million or so T cells.

Use of 60 Vbeta and 13 Jbeta primers characterized the PCR. The method was immunoSEQ multiplex PCR; TCRdb's version includes in-frame clones alone and lacks a portion of them. Here the sample spans about 150,000 clones, roughly 77% being singletons. Study-level results: In a later analysis, a genetic analysis reported fewer productive-TCR N-insertions in an Asian-associated ancestry cluster than the cohort average.

The CDR3 length is 18 residues. V lost 1 base and J 2 bases, leaving 19 bases between the germline ends. Germline values: CDR1 SEHNR, CDR2 FQNEAQ (reference sequence). This clonotype originated in a man aged 18 to 29 in good health and CMV-seropositive. The V gene is TRBV7-9, the J gene TRBJ2-3; D gene unclear. The source material was PBMCs. CDR3: CASSLGLVRDSPTDTQYF. The CDR3 region has the DNA TGTGCCAGCAGCTTAGGTTTAGTGAGAGACTCGCCCACAGATACGCAGTATTTT.